The clone carrying this TCR beta chain was seen ten or more times. The data were taken from a study of blood T cells in healthy people across ages. The CDR3 spans 15 residues. Trimming stripped 1 base from V and 7 bases from J, with 14 bases between. CDR1 SGHTA and CDR2 FQGNSA come from the germline V gene. The second PCR ran about 6 to 11 cycles with a sample-barcoded 5' primer and J-beta primers. Every sample returned 2.5 million or more CDR3-containing paired-end reads. One entry per CDR3 protein results from TCRdb running MiXCR on the 5' RACE reads. The sample lists about 1.5 million distinct CDR3 sequences, about 45% seen once, with about 4% in the top ten.

V is TRBV7-2 and J is TRBJ2-1, with D unresolved. Sequencing was done on a sample of blood. This receptor was obtained from a woman between 18 and 29 years old in good health. In DNA form, the CDR3 reads TGTGCCAGCAGCTTAGTCGACCCCCTTTTGAATGAGCAGTTCTTC. Translating gives CASSLVDPLLNEQFF.